What follows describes a single TCR beta chain. The data belong to a study of blood T cell repertoires in COVID-19. The wider study: In each case, the material was cDNA or gDNA derived from T cells, B-cell-depleted T cells, or PBMCs.

CDR1 is KGHSH, CDR2 LQKENI, per germline. This CDR3 spans 12 amino acids. Trimming cost V 6 bases and J 14 bases, with 19 bases left between them. Some clones are missing from TCRdb's copy, which holds only in-frame ones; the method was immunoSEQ multiplex PCR. The repertoire holds around 300,000 clones, with around nine tenths as singletons. For recovered donors of Cohort 3, there were two negative PCRs, clearance, or symptom resolution. The clonotype comes from a woman between 40 and 50 years old who had recovered from COVID-19. The sequencing sample was made of PBMCs or T cells enriched from blood (not recorded which). V gene TRBV18 combines with J gene TRBJ1-2; D gene unclear. The CDR3 is CASSPPGSRLTF. CDR3 nucleotides: TGTGCCAGCTCTCCTCCGGGTTCACGGCTAACCTTC.